This TCR beta chain emerged from a study of blood T cell repertoires in COVID-19. Profiling relied on immunoSEQ multiplex PCR, and the TCRdb table lists in-frame clones only, not all of them. The sample has approximately 300,000 clones; approximately 90% are singletons. The V and J ends lost 5 bases and 3 bases respectively, with 16 bases between them. The CDR3 is 16 residues long. In germline, CDR1 is KGHDR, CDR2 SFDVKD. Sequences were obtained from PBMCs or T cells enriched from blood (not recorded which). The V gene is TRBV24-1, the J gene TRBJ2-1, with a possible D match to TRBD2 (5 bases). The TCR originated in a young man who had recovered from COVID-19. CDR3 sequence: CATSAPAPGIYNEQFF. The CDR3 bases are TGTGCCACCAGTGCCCCGGCCCCGGGAATCTACAATGAGCAGTTCTTC.